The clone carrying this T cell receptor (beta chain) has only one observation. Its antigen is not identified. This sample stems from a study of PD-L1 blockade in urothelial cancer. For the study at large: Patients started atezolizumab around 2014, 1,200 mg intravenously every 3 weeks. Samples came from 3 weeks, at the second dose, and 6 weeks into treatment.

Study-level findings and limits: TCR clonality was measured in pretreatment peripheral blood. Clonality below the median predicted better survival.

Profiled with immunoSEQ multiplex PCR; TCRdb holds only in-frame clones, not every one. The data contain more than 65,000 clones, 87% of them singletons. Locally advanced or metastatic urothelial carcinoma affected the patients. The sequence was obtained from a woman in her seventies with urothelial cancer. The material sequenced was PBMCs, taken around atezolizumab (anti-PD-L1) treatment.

The CDR3 DNA reads as TGTGCCAGCTGCCAAGCCGGACTAGCGGGGCCCCGAAGGGCAGATACGCAGTATTTT. Translating it yields CASCQAGLAGPRRADTQYF. The chain is built from TRBV7-9 and TRBJ2-3; 12 bases line up with TRBD2. The V segment lost 8 bases and the J segment 4 bases; nucleotides outside the gene matches: 19. The CDR3 loop spans 19 amino acids. Looked up from germline, CDR1 is SEHNR and CDR2 is FQNEAQ (reference sequence).